This T cell receptor (beta chain) was identified during a study of shared T cell receptors in the human thymus (dated by TCRdb to the early 2020s). Background on the whole study: The study examined how self-reactive, shared T-cell receptor alpha chains are generated in the human thymus.

Remarks on this clone: No antigen is known for it. No much larger clonotype is one base removed from it; base qualities were not supplied.

The CDR3, cysteine through phenylalanine, is 17 amino acids long. Of all the DNA, just the CDR3 is kept, 51 bases in frame from base 1. Trimming removed 1 base from V and 3 bases from J; the gene matches leave 13 bases unexplained. Taken from the germline V gene (reference sequence), the CDR1 and CDR2 loops are SGHNT and YYREEE. Libraries were built with the immunoSEQ multiplex PCR assay. TCRdb took this table from immuneACCESS and kept in-frame rearrangements with V and J called. Such tables lack part of the clones; where checked against another copy, unresolved V genes explain under half of the gap, and the rest is unexplained. The sample profile shows 700,000 or so clones; approximately 85% of them were found once. The ten largest clones add up to more than 0.01% of the sample. Another study also made use of these data, one on human thymus T cells. The second study's paper adds: The donors were immunologically healthy infants in Finland who had open corrective cardiac surgery for congenital heart defects. The thymus tissue came from surgical resects taken out during corrective cardiac surgery. Usage of V and J gene segments appeared to be biased in both the thymic and the peripheral blood repertoires. The related research reported highly overlapping thymic TCR repertoires among unrelated individuals. The study characterized TCR alpha and beta repertoires from seven to nine infant thymus samples and a few related peripheral blood samples. The cohort included about 6 male and a couple of female infants, with donor ages spanning 7 to 244 days. After being mechanically released from the tissue, thymocytes were kept at -70 degrees C in pellets of about 8.5-30 million cells. A QIAsymphony instrument was used to extract genomic DNA from frozen cell pellets. The immunoSEQ multiplex PCR assay was used to amplify the TCRB and TCRAD loci from a standardized quantity of quality-controlled genomic DNA. The V(D)J region was spanned by amplicons of a length sufficient to cover the CDR3 and to identify V and J genes. The amplicons were sequenced on an Illumina platform via the commercial immunoSEQ service. Primer bias and sequencing errors were corrected using previously described methods, and TCRAD and TCRB definitions followed the IMGT database. Analysis of the repertoires was done with immunoSEQ Analyzer 3.0 and VDJTools and included basic statistics, V/J segment usage, diversity estimates, rarefaction and pairwise overlap. Diversity was estimated with Chao1, ChaoE, Efron-Thisted, Shannon and inverse Simpson indices, and also on datasets down-sampled to the smallest sample. Repertoire overlap was determined by strict matching of CDR3 nucleotide sequence, V gene and J gene, and Jaccard-based multidimensional scaling clustering was applied. On average, thymus samples gave around 880,000 unique TCRB clonotypes, whereas blood samples gave about 84,000.

Specimen: thymocytes. The receptor chain draws on TRBV5-4 and TRBJ2-7; 7 of the junction bases match TRBD1. The sequence derives from a girl in the first two years of life with a congenital heart defect. Donor details come from another sample of the same person, matched by shared clones. This receptor carries the CDR3 CASSLRGPPKGYYEQYF. In nucleotides, the sequence is TGTGCCAGCAGCTTGAGGGGGCCCCCAAAGGGCTACTACGAGCAGTACTTC.